The rows below give T cell receptor beta chains drawn from one sample of a study of blood T cell repertoires in COVID-19. Libraries were prepared by immunoSEQ multiplex PCR; TCRdb keeps only in-frame clonotypes and omits some of them. The data hold more than 80,000 clones, with 85% to 90% observed a single time. The sequenced material came from peripheral blood. The receptors stem from a middle-aged man with acute or convalescent COVID-19. CDR3s include the opening cysteine and the closing phenylalanine or tryptophan. D genes are given only for firm matches. Only some rows state a clone size, as once, few, many or a class for expanded clones.

- - TRBJ1-2 TRBV5-8 16 CASSLLRGAGNYGYTF TGTGCCAGCAGCTTACTTCGGGGGGCGGGTAACTATGGCTACACCTTC
few - TRBJ1-6 TRBV6-5 15 CASSPDSSYNSPLHF TGTGCCAGCAGTCCCGACAGCTCCTATAATTCACCCCTCCACTTT
- - TRBJ1-1 TRBV12-3/TRBV12-4 11 CASILAGEAFF TGTGCCAGCATCCTTGCCGGTGAAGCTTTCTTT
- - TRBJ1-2 TRBV5-4 15 CASSSAGEGNYGYTF TGTGCCAGCAGCTCGGCAGGGGAAGGGAACTATGGCTACACCTTC
- - TRBJ2-6 TRBV19 16 CASSMRQLTGANVLTF TGTGCCAGTAGTATGAGACAGTTGACTGGGGCCAACGTCCTGACTTTC
- - TRBJ1-1 TRBV11-2 13 CASSPTGNTEAFF TGTGCCAGCAGCCCGACAGGGAACACTGAAGCTTTCTTT
- TRBD1 TRBJ1-1 TRBV27 16 CASRDRTGGMNTEAFF TGTGCCAGCAGAGACAGGACAGGGGGAATGAACACTGAAGCTTTCTTT
- - TRBJ2-1 TRBV19 16 CASSTPLRGSYNEQFF TGTGCCAGTTCCACCCCCCTGCGAGGCTCCTACAATGAGCAGTTCTTC
- - TRBJ2-3 TRBV27 16 CASSPLVAGPTDTQYF TGTGCCAGCAGTCCCCTTGTTGCGGGCCCCACAGATACGCAGTATTTT
- TRBD1 TRBJ1-4 TRBV15 16 CATSREKTGLGEKLFF TGTGCCACCAGCAGAGAAAAGACAGGGTTGGGGGAAAAACTGTTTTTT
- - TRBJ2-1 TRBV19 15 CASTLGFIVDSEQFF TGTGCCAGTACCCTAGGGTTCATAGTAGACAGTGAGCAGTTCTTC
- TRBD2 TRBJ2-1 TRBV2 16 CASSEVKGLDYNEQFF TGTGCCAGCAGTGAAGTAAAGGGACTAGACTACAATGAGCAGTTCTTC
- - TRBJ2-6 TRBV30 14 CASPSRSGANVLTF TGTGCCTCCCCGTCTAGGTCTGGGGCCAACGTCCTGACTTTC
- - TRBJ2-3 TRBV30 10 CAGDKDTQYF TGTGCCGGGGACAAGGATACGCAGTATTTT
- - TRBJ1-2 TRBV30 15 CAWSPTRGGSYGYTF TGTGCCTGGAGCCCTACAAGGGGAGGATCCTATGGCTACACCTTC
- TRBD2 TRBJ2-7 TRBV27 15 CASRSREGPQHEQYF TGTGCCAGCAGATCGCGGGAGGGCCCTCAGCACGAGCAGTACTTC
- - TRBJ2-3 TRBV29-1 16 CSARLAQGTSTDTQYF TGCAGCGCCAGACTAGCCCAGGGGACTAGCACAGATACGCAGTATTTT
- TRBD1 TRBJ1-1 TRBV6-5 14 CASRRQGARTEAFF TGTGCCAGCAGGCGACAGGGGGCGCGGACTGAAGCTTTCTTT